The rows below give T cell receptor beta chains drawn from one sample of a study of blood T cell repertoires in COVID-19. Measured with immunoSEQ multiplex PCR; TCRdb has only the in-frame clones, and not every one. Among 230,000 or so clones listed, around 83% were seen once. Sequencing input: peripheral blood. The source is a woman aged 40-49 years who had recovered from COVID-19. Both conserved end residues are trimmed from each CDR3.

J gene,V gene,CDR3 protein
TRBJ2-3,TRBV25-1,ASSQPGQGAPDTQY
TRBJ2-3,TRBV9,ASSAGQGAADTQY
TRBJ1-2,TRBV10-1,ASSPGQGTYGYT
TRBJ2-7,TRBV6-5,ASRTGQGYEQY
TRBJ1-4,TRBV2,ASSDGRSNEKLF
TRBJ1-5,TRBV6-1,ASTEVGLAQPQH
TRBJ2-7,TRBV23-1,ASSQKTDRPPYEQY
TRBJ2-2,TRBV30,AWTTEGRELF
TRBJ1-1,TRBV18,ASSSGLDTEAF
TRBJ2-3,TRBV4-3,ASSQWGGPGPRTDTQY
TRBJ1-2,TRBV9,ASSVGANNYGYT
TRBJ2-5,TRBV27,ASSRTLLKETQY
TRBJ1-4,TRBV6-2/TRBV6-3,ASRPSPGQGGEKLF
TRBJ1-1,TRBV29-1,SVARGGMNTEAF
TRBJ1-2,TRBV7-2,ASSTPGGGHNYGYT
TRBJ2-7,TRBV3-1/TRBV3-2,ASSQDIGAYEQY
TRBJ2-2,TRBV7-2,ASSLLRTGLTGELF
TRBJ2-2,TRBV7-8,ASSLNPRGELF
TRBJ1-2,TRBV4-3,ASSQTGQGAGYT